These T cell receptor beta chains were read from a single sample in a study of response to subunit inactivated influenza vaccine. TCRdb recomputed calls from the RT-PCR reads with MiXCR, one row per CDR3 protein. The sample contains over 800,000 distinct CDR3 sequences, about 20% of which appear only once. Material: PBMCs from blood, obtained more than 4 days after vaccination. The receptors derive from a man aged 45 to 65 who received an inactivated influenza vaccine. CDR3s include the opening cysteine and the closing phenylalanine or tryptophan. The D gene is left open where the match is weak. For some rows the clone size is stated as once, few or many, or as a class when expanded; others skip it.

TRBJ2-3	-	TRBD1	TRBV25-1	TGTGCCAGCAGTGTCGCCGGACAGGGGACAGATACGCAGTATTTT	CASSVAGQGTDTQYF
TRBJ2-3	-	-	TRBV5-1	TGCGCCAGCAGCTTGGAGGCGCAGGATACGCAGTATTTT	CASSLEAQDTQYF
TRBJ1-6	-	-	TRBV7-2	TGTGCCAGCAGCTCGACCCTTGGACGGACCAATTCACCCCTCCACTTT	CASSSTLGRTNSPLHF
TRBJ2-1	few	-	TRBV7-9	TGTGCCAGCAGCCATTCCTTTATTGCCCTGAATGAGCAGTTCTTC	CASSHSFIALNEQFF
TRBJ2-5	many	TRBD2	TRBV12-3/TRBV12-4	TGTGCCAGCGCCTGGGGCGGGAGCGGTATCGAGACCCAGTACTTC	CASAWGGSGIETQYF
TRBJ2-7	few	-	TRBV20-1	TGCAGTGCTAGAGGCACCTACTCCTACGAGCAGTACTTC	CSARGTYSYEQYF
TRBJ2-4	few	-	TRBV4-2	TGTGCCAGCAGCCAAGGGGTAGCCAAAAACATTCAGTACTTC	CASSQGVAKNIQYF
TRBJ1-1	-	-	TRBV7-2	TGTGCCAGCAGCCAAGCCCCCGCAGGGGCGACTGAAGCTTTCTTT	CASSQAPAGATEAFF
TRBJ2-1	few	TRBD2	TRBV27	TGTGCCAGCAGTTTAGGGACTAGCCTTCCCAATGAGCAGTTCTTC	CASSLGTSLPNEQFF
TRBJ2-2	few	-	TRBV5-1	TGCGCCAGCAGGACAAACAGGGAGTTCACCGGGGAGCTGTTTTTT	CASRTNREFTGELFF
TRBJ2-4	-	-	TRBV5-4	TGTGCCAGCACCGTCCAGGGTTTAGCCAAAAACATTCAGTACTTC	CASTVQGLAKNIQYF
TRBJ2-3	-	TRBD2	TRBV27	TGTGCCAGCAGTACCCTCTGGGGGGAGGGGCCAGATACGCAGTATTTT	CASSTLWGEGPDTQYF
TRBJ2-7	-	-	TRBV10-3	TGTGCCATCAGCGTACTTGCGGGTAACTACGAGCAGTACTTC	CAISVLAGNYEQYF
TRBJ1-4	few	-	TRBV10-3	TGTGCCATCAGTGCCAAAGGAGGGGAAAAACTGTTTTTT	CAISAKGGEKLFF
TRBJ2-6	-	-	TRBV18	TGTGCCAGCTCACTATCGGGCCTCCGGGGCCTATTTGGGGCCAACGTCCTGACTTTC	CASSLSGLRGLFGANVLTF
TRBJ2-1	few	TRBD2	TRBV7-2	TGTGCCAGCAGCTTAGGTGGTAGCGGGAGAGTTGAGCAGTTCTTC	CASSLGGSGRVEQFF
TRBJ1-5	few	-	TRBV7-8	TGTGCCAGCAGCTTAGAGTGGGCAGGGAGGGATCAGCCCCAGCATTTT	CASSLEWAGRDQPQHF
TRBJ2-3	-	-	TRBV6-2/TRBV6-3	TGTGCCAGCAGTTACTCCGGACTCCTTGGTACAGATACGCAGTATTTT	CASSYSGLLGTDTQYF
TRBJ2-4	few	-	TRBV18	TGTGCCAGCGGGGCTAAAGAAAACATTCAGTACTTC	CASGAKENIQYF
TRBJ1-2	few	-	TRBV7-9	TGTGCCAGCAGCTTAGAACAGGTCTCCCCCTCCACCTTC	CASSLEQVSPSTF
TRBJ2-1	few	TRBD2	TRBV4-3	TGCGCCAGCAGCCTCGGGACTAGCGGAGATATTATTAACAATGAGCAGTTCTTC	CASSLGTSGDIINNEQFF
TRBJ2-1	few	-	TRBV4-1	TGCGCCAGCAGCCAAGCAAACGCAAGGAATGAGCAGTTCTTC	CASSQANARNEQFF
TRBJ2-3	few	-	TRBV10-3	TGTGCCATCGCATACGGGGGCACAGATACGCAGTATTTT	CAIAYGGTDTQYF
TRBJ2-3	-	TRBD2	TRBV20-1	TGCAGTGCTATTAGCGGGCGCAGATGGGCAGATACGCAGTATTTT	CSAISGRRWADTQYF
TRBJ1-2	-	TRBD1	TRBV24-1	TGTGCCACCAGCCCGGGACAGGGAAGGTATGGCTACTCCTTC	CATSPGQGRYGYSF
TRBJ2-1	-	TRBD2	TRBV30	TGTGCCTGGAGTGTGGGGAGGGTGAATGAGCAGTTCTTC	CAWSVGRVNEQFF
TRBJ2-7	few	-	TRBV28	TGTGCCAGCAATCGGGCAGGGGTTAACTACGAGCAGTACTTC	CASNRAGVNYEQYF
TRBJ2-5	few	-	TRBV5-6	TGTGCCAGCAGCTTGGACTGGGGACCGAGCCAAGAGACCCAGTACTTC	CASSLDWGPSQETQYF
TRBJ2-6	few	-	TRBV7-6	TGTGCCAGCAGCTTATTATCCCGAAGCTCTGGGGCCAACGTCCTGACTTTC	CASSLLSRSSGANVLTF
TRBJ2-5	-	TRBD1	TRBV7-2	TGTGCCAGCAGCCCCTCGGGACAGGGTCCTGAGACCCAGTACTTC	CASSPSGQGPETQYF
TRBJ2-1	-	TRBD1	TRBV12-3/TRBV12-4	TGTGCCAGCAGGGCTCAGGGGACAGGCGGAAATGAGCAGTTCTTC	CASRAQGTGGNEQFF
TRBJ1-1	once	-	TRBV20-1	TGCAGTGCTACCCTCCTAAAGACAGTGAGAGACACTGAAGCTTTCTTT	CSATLLKTVRDTEAFF